This T cell receptor beta chain was captured in a study of blood T cell repertoires in COVID-19. This clone has just one count. Sequenced by immunoSEQ multiplex PCR; TCRdb stores in-frame clones only, minus some. The repertoire consists of under 300,000 clones, with approximately 86% occurring once and the leading ten covering around 12%. What was sequenced was peripheral blood. This clonotype was obtained from a woman in her 70s with COVID-19, enrolled during active disease.

In DNA, the CDR3 is TGTGCCAGCAGCCGTTCCGGGACAGGCATCTACGAGCAGTACTTC. Translation gives CASSRSGTGIYEQYF. The J gene is TRBJ2-7, the V gene TRBV7-2; the match to TRBD1 covers 8 bases. Germline values: CDR1 SGHTA, CDR2 FQGNSA. CDR3 length equals 15 residues. V lost 5 bases to trimming and J lost 3 bases; unmatched junction nucleotides: 9.